This T cell receptor (beta chain) was sequenced during a study of T cells in Graves' hyperthyroidism and ophthalmopathy. Whole-study findings and limits: Blood shared most expanded thyroid clonotypes above 0.001.

Absence of ophthalmopathy progression within 18 months defined stable Graves' hyperthyroidism. Uncontrolled infection, other autoimmune disease, pregnancy or lactation disqualified patients from enrolment. PBMCs were derived from 10 ml fresh peripheral blood. Worth noting for this clonotype: Antigen: not known.

V was pared by 4 bases and J by 4 bases, with 15 bases between. Germline-derived CDR1 and CDR2 are SGHAT and FQNNGV. This CDR3 has 15 amino acids. The CDR3 regions of TCR beta were amplified from RNA transcripts. The TCR CDR3 first-round RT-PCR relied on the HTBI primer set. A single record per CDR3 protein comes from TCRdb applying MiXCR to the multiplex PCR reads. The table includes hundreds of thousands of distinct CDR3 sequences, over 15% detected once. V is TRBV11-2 and J is TRBJ2-3; D possibly uses TRBD1 or TRBD2 (5 bases each). The material sequenced was blood. This clonotype originated in a woman between 18 and 30 years old with Graves' hyperthyroidism. CDR3 in DNA: TGTGCCAGCAGCTCCCGATTGGGGACCGCAGATACGCAGTATTTT. As protein: CASSSRLGTADTQYF.